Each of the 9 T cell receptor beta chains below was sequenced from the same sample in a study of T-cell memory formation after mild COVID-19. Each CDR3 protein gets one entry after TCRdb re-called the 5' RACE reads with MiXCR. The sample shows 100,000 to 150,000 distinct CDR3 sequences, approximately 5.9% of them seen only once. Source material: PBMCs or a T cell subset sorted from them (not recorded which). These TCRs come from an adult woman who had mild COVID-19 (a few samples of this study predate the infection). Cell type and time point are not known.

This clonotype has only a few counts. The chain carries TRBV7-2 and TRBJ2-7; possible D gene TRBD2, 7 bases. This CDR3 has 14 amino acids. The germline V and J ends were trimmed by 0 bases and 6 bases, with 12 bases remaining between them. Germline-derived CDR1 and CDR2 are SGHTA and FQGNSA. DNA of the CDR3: TGTGCCAGCAGCTTAGCCGGGGGGCGCGGCGAGCAGTACTTC. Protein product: CASSLAGGRGEQYF.

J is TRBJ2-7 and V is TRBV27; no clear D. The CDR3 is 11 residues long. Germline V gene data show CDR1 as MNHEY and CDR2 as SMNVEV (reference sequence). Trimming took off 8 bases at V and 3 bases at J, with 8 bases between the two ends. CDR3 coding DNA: TGTGCCAGCGGGCTTTTCTACGAGCAGTACTTC. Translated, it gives CASGLFYEQYF.

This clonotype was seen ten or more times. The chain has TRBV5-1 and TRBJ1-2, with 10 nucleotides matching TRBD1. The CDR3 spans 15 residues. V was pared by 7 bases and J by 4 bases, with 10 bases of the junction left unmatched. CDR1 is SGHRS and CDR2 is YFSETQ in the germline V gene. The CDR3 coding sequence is TGCGCCAGCCATCCGACAGGGGGCATTCCCTATGGCTACACCTTC. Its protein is CASHPTGGIPYGYTF.

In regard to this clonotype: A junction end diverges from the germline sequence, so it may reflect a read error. As DNA, the CDR3 is TGCAGCGTTGAAGGGTCGGGACGGACCTCCAACAATGAGCAGTTCTTC. Residues: CSVEGSGRTSNNEQFF. The genes are TRBV29-1 and TRBJ2-1; either TRBD1 or TRBD2 may fit D (5 bases each). This CDR3 is 16 amino acids long. Germline V gene sequence: CDR1 SQVTM, CDR2 ANQGSEA.

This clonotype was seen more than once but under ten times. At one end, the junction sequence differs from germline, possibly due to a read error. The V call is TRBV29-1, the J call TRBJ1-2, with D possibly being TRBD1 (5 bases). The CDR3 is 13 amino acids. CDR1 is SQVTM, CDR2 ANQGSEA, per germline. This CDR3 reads CSVEGGTLGLPSF. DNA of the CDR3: TGCAGCGTTGAAGGCGGGACCCTGGGCCTCCCCAGCTTC.

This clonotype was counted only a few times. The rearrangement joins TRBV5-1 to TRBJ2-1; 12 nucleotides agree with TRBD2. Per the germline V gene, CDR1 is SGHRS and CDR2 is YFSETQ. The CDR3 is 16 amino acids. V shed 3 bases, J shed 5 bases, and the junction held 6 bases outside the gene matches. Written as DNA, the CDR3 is TGCGCCAGCAGCTCCCTAGCGGGGGGGCTGGACAATGAGCAGTTCTTC. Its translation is CASSSLAGGLDNEQFF.

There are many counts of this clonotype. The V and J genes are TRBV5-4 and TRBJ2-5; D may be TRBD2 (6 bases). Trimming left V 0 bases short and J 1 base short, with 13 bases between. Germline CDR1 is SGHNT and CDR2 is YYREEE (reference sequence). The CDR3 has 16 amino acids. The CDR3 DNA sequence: TGTGCCAGCAGCTTGGACGGGCGGGGAGGCCAAGAGACCCAGTACTTC. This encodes CASSLDGRGGQETQYF. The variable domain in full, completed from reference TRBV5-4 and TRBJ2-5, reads ETGVTQSPTHLIKTRGQQVTLRCSSQSGHNTVSWYQQALGQGPQFIFQYYREEENGRGNFPPRFSGLQFPNYSSELNVNALELDDSALYLCASSLDGRGGQETQYFGPGTRLLVL.

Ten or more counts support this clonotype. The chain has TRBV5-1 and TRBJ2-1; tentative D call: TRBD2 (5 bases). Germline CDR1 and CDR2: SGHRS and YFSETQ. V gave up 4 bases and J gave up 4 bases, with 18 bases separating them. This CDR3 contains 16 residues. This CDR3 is CASSAGLRTGYNEQFF. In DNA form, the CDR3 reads TGCGCCAGCAGCGCGGGCCTAAGGACTGGATACAATGAGCAGTTCTTC.

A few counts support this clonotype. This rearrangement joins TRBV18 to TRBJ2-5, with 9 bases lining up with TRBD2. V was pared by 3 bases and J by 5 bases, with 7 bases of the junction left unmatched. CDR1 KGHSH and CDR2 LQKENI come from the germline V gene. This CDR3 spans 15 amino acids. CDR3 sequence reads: CASSPTLAGTETQYF. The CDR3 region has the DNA TGTGCCAGCTCACCTACCCTAGCGGGAACTGAGACCCAGTACTTC. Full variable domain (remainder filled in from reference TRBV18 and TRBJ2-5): NAGVMQNPRHLVRRRGQEARLRCSPMKGHSHVYWYRQLPEEGLKFMVYLQKENIIDESGMPKERFSAEFPKEGPSILRIQQVVRGDSAAYFCASSPTLAGTETQYFGPGTRLLVL.